Following are 21 T cell receptor beta chains from one sample sequenced in a study of cytomegalovirus exposure and HLA in healthy donors. Amplification used 60 Vbeta primers and 13 Jbeta primers. Here immunoSEQ multiplex PCR was the method, and the copy in TCRdb shows in-frame clones only, minus some. Found here are about 130,000 clones; the top ten clones hold around 2.2%. Sequencing was carried out using PBMCs. Receptor source: a man aged 35-49 years in good health and CMV-seronegative.

The chain uses TRBV6-8 and TRBJ2-3, with 13 positions matching TRBD2. CDR1 and CDR2 (germline): MNHGY, SAAAGT. The CDR3 has 16 residues. V lost 8 bases to trimming and J lost 2 bases; unmatched junction nucleotides: 7. The CDR3 bases are TGTGCCAGCGATCTACTAGCGGGAGGGATCACAGATACGCAGTATTTT. Amino acid sequence: CASDLLAGGITDTQYF.

This chain uses TRBV7-2 with TRBJ2-1, with 11 bases that match TRBD2. This CDR3 contains 15 residues. Germline V CDR1 and CDR2: SGHTA, FQGNSA. After removal of 1 base from V and 6 bases from J, the junction contained 2 bases not matched to a gene. The CDR3 bases are TGTGCCAGCAGCTTAGAGGGACTAGCGGTCAATGAGCAGTTCTTC. It yields the protein CASSLEGLAVNEQFF.

As regards this clone: The sample has other DNA sequences that encode this CDR3 too. J is TRBJ1-1 and V is TRBV5-4, with TRBD1 identical over 8 bases. Per germline, CDR1 SGHNT and CDR2 YYREEE (reference sequence). V lost 3 bases, J lost 2 bases, and 3 bases stayed unmatched. CDR3 length: 14 amino acids. The CDR3 DNA reads TGTGCCAGCAGCTCCGGGACAGGAAACACTGAAGCTTTCTTT. Translating gives CASSSGTGNTEAFF.

This chain connects TRBV7-2 to TRBJ2-6, with 11 bases lining up with TRBD2. Germline CDR1 SGHTA, CDR2 FQGNSA. This CDR3 is built from 18 residues. V was pared by 4 bases and J by 2 bases, with 7 bases of the junction left unmatched. CDR3 in DNA: TGTGCCAGCAGCTATTCCACTAGCGGGAGTGCTGGGGCCAACGTCCTGACTTTC. This sequence encodes CASSYSTSGSAGANVLTF.

V is TRBV28 and J is TRBJ1-5, with TRBD1 identical over 7 bases. The germline V gene has CDR1 MDHEN and CDR2 SYDVKM. The CDR3 extends over 14 amino acids. The V gene end was trimmed by 5 bases and the J gene end by 6 bases; junction bases not matched to a gene: 7. CDR3 region: CASSHRGESQPQHF. CDR3 DNA: TGTGCCAGCAGTCACAGGGGAGAGAGTCAGCCCCAGCATTTT.

The chain joins TRBV11-2 to TRBJ2-2, with D uncertain. Trimming left V 0 bases short and J 6 bases short, with 8 bases between. CDR1 SGHAT and CDR2 FQNNGV come from the germline V gene. CDR3 length: 14 residues. The CDR3: CASSLDFAAGELFF. CDR3 sequence (DNA): TGTGCCAGCAGCTTAGATTTCGCAGCCGGGGAGCTGTTTTTT. Full variable domain (missing parts from reference TRBV11-2 and TRBJ2-2): EAGVAQSPRYKIIEKRQSVAFWCNPISGHATLYWYQQILGQGPKLLIQFQNNGVVDDSQLPKDRFSAERLKGVDSTLKIQPAKLEDSAVYLCASSLDFAAGELFFGEGSRLTVL.

This chain links TRBV5-6 with TRBJ2-3; 10 bases fit TRBD2. CDR1 is SGHDT, CDR2 YYEEEE, per germline. The J segment lost 2 bases and the V segment lost 4 bases, leaving 7 bases of the junction unmatched. This CDR3 has 16 residues. DNA for the CDR3: TGTGCCAGCAGCCTTAGCGGGAGGCTCCTCACAGATACGCAGTATTTT. This encodes CASSLSGRLLTDTQYF. Drawing the rest from reference TRBV5-6 and TRBJ2-3, the complete variable domain is DAGVTQSPTHLIKTRGQQVTLRCSPKSGHDTVSWYQQALGQGPQFIFQYYEEEERQRGNFPDRFSGHQFPNYSSELNVNALLLGDSALYLCASSLSGRLLTDTQYFGPGTRLTVL.

This sequence joins TRBV5-6 and TRBJ2-3, with 7 nucleotides matching TRBD1. There are 16 residues in the CDR3. Germline values: CDR1 SGHDT, CDR2 YYEEEE. Germline trimming cut 2 bases from V and 2 bases from J; bases unmatched to any gene: 8. The CDR3 nucleotides read TGTGCCAGCAGCTTATCAGGGGGAATCCACACAGATACGCAGTATTTT. The encoded protein is CASSLSGGIHTDTQYF.

V gene TRBV9 combines with J gene TRBJ2-7; D ambiguous. Germline loops: CDR1 SGDLS, CDR2 YYNGEE. The CDR3 totals 14 residues. Trimming stripped 4 bases from V and 2 bases from J, with 13 bases between. CDR3 in DNA: TGTGCCAGCAGCACCCGCCCGGAGACCTACGAGCAGTACTTC. Translating gives CASSTRPETYEQYF.

This sequence joins TRBV6-6 and TRBJ1-3; D is unresolved. CDR3 length: 14 amino acids. From germline, CDR1 is MNHNY and CDR2 SVGAGI (reference sequence). V dropped 6 bases and J dropped 4 bases, with 13 bases sitting between them. Here the CDR3 DNA reads TGTGCCAGCAGACCAGGATTTGGGGGAAACACCATATATTTT. This gives the protein CASRPGFGGNTIYF.

The genes are TRBV4-2 and TRBJ1-4; TRBD1 is a possible D gene (6 bases). The CDR3 sequence is 13 residues long. Germline lookup yields CDR1 LGHNA and CDR2 YNFKEQ. V lost 4 bases and J 7 bases, leaving 10 bases between the germline ends. The chain's CDR3 is CASSPRGGEKLFF. The CDR3 nucleotides are TGTGCCAGCAGCCCCAGGGGCGGTGAAAAACTGTTTTTT.

The chain is built from TRBV7-2 and TRBJ1-5, with D unresolved. Germline V CDR1 and CDR2: SGHTA, FQGNSA. The CDR3 consists of 17 residues. Trimming took off 5 bases at V and 6 bases at J, with 23 bases between the two ends. CDR3 sequence reads: CASSRTRGSFFPQPQHF. CDR3 in DNA: TGTGCCAGCAGCCGTACCCGGGGAAGCTTTTTTCCTCAGCCCCAGCATTTT.

V is TRBV30 and J is TRBJ1-2, with unresolved D. Per the germline V gene, CDR1 is GTSNPN and CDR2 is SVGIG (reference sequence). The CDR3 runs to 13 residues. The V end was cut by 1 base, the J end by 4 bases, with 10 bases between. The CDR3 here is CAWSEAGPYGYTF. CDR3 bases: TGTGCCTGGAGTGAGGCGGGTCCCTATGGCTACACCTTC.

This chain connects TRBV2 to TRBJ2-2; TRBD2 might be the D (6 bases). With 4 bases removed from V and 5 bases from J, the gap between germline ends came to 14 bases. Germline V lookup: CDR1 SNHLY, CDR2 FYNNEI. The CDR3 spans 15 residues. The CDR3 region is CASSVHAGGTGELFF. The CDR3 bases are TGTGCCAGCAGTGTCCACGCCGGGGGTACCGGGGAGCTGTTTTTT.

The rearrangement links TRBV18 to TRBJ2-7, with 11 bases identical to TRBD2. CDR3 size: 12 residues. CDR1 and CDR2 from the germline V gene are KGHSH and LQKENI. V shed 3 bases and J 9 bases; nucleotides not matched to a gene: 1. DNA for the CDR3: TGTGCCAGCTCACCCACTAGCGGGAGGCAGTACTTC. Its protein product is CASSPTSGRQYF. Drawing the rest from reference TRBV18 and TRBJ2-7, the complete variable domain is NAGVMQNPRHLVRRRGQEARLRCSPMKGHSHVYWYRQLPEEGLKFMVYLQKENIIDESGMPKERFSAEFPKEGPSILRIQQVVRGDSAAYFCASSPTSGRQYFGPGTRLTVT.

This sequence joins TRBV4-1 and TRBJ2-5, with D maybe TRBD2 (5 bases). The J call may be mistaken, given a closer DNA end match to TRBJ2-7. The CDR3 sequence is 14 residues long. Germline lookup yields CDR1 MGHRA and CDR2 YSYEKL. The CDR3 region has the DNA TGCGCCAGCAGCCAAGATCCAGCGAGCGGCGAGCAGTACTTC. The encoded protein is CASSQDPASGEQYF.

The chain links TRBV5-6 to TRBJ2-5, with D hard to call. V was clipped by 0 bases and J by 11 bases, with 14 bases between them. Germline assignment: CDR1 SGHDT and CDR2 YYEEEE. CDR3 size: 13 residues. The CDR3 loop reads CASSLGTPGEQYF. CDR3 DNA sequence: TGTGCCAGCAGCTTGGGCACCCCAGGTGAGCAGTACTTC.

This chain uses TRBV29-1 with TRBJ2-1; TRBD2 matches at 10 bases. The V gene end was trimmed by 4 bases and the J gene end by 3 bases; junction bases not matched to a gene: 3. This CDR3 contains 14 residues. The germline V gene encodes CDR1 SQVTM and CDR2 ANQGSEA. The CDR3 nucleotides read TGCAGCGTTGTAAGGACTAGCGGCTACAATGAGCAGTTCTTC. Its protein is CSVVRTSGYNEQFF.

V is TRBV2 and J is TRBJ2-5, with D maybe TRBD1 (5 bases). The CDR3 has 14 residues. Germline loops: CDR1 SNHLY, CDR2 FYNNEI. V was shortened by 6 bases and J by 2 bases, with 13 bases between the two germline ends. The CDR3 here is CASSDTTAQETQYF. The CDR3 coding sequence is TGTGCCAGCAGCGACACGACAGCACAAGAGACCCAGTACTTC.

V is TRBV5-1 and J is TRBJ1-2; no clear D. V gave up 2 bases and J gave up 5 bases, with 7 bases separating them. This CDR3 spans 12 amino acids. Germline loops: CDR1 SGHRS, CDR2 YFSETQ. The CDR3 spells CASSFGNYGYTF. CDR3 nucleotide sequence: TGCGCCAGCAGCTTCGGGAATTATGGCTACACCTTC.

The chain couples TRBV5-1 to TRBJ2-7; 10 bases line up with TRBD2. This CDR3 is built from 15 residues. J gave up 3 bases and V 3 bases, and 6 bases lay outside the gene matches. Germline lookup yields CDR1 SGHRS and CDR2 YFSETQ. The CDR3 DNA reads TGCGCCAGCAGCTCCCTAGCGGGAGTGCACTACGAGCAGTACTTC. This sequence encodes CASSSLAGVHYEQYF.